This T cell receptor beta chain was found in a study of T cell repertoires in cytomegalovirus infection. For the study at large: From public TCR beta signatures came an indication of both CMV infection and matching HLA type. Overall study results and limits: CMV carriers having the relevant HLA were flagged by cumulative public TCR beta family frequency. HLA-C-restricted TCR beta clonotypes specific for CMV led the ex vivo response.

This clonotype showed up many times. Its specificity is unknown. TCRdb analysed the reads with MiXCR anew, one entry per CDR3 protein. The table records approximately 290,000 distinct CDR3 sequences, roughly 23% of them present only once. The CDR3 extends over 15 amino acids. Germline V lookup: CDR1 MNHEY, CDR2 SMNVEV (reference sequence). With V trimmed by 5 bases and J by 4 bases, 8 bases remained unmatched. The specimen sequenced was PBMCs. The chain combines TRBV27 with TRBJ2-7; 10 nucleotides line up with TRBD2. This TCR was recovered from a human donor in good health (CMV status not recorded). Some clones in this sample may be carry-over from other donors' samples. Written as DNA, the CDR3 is TGTGCCAGCAGTCCCCGTTCTAGCGGGGGTTACGAGCAGTACTTC. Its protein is CASSPRSSGGYEQYF.